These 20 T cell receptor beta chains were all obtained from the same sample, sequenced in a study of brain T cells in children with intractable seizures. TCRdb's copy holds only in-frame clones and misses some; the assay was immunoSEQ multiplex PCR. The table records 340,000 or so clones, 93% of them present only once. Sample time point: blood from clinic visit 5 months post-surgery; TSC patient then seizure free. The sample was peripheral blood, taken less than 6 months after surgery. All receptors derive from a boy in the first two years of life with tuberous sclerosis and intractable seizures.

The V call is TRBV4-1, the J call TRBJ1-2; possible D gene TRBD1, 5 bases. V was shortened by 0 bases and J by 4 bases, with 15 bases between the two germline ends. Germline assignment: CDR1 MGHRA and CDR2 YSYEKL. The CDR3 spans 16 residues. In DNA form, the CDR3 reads TGCGCCAGCAGCCAAGAGATGGGCAGGGCTAGCTATGGCTACACCTTC. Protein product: CASSQEMGRASYGYTF.

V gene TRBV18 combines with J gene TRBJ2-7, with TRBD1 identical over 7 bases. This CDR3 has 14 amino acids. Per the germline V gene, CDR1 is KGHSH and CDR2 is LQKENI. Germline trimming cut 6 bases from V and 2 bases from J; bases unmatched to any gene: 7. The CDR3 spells CASSRRDSPYEQYF. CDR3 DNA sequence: TGTGCCAGCTCCCGTCGGGACAGTCCCTACGAGCAGTACTTC.

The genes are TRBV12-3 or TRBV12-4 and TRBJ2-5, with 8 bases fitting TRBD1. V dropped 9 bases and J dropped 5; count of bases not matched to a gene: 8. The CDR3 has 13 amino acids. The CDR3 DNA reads TGTGCCAGTCTTCAGGGGGCCTTGGAGACCCAGTACTTC. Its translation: CASLQGALETQYF.

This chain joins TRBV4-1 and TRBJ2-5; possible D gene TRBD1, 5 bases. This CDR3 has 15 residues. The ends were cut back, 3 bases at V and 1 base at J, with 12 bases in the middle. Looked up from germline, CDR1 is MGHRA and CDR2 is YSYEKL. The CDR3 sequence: CASSHVQGIQETQYF. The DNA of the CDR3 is TGCGCCAGCAGCCATGTTCAGGGTATCCAAGAGACCCAGTACTTC.

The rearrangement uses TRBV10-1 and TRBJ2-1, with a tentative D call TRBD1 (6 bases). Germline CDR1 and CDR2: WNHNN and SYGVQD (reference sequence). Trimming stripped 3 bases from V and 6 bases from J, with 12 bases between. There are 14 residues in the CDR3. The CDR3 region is CASSDIGTLNEQFF. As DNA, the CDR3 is TGCGCCAGCAGTGATATCGGGACACTCAATGAGCAGTTCTTC.

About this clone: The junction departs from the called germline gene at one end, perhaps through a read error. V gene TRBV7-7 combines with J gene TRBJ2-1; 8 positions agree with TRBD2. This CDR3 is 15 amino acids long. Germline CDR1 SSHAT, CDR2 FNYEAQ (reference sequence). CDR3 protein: CASSLGTSSYNEQFF. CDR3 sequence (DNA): TGTGCTAGCAGCTTAGGGACTAGCTCCTACAATGAGCAGTTCTTC.

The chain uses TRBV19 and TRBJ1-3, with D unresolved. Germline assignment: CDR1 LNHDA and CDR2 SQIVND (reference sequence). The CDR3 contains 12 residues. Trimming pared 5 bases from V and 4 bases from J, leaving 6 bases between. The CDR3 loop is CASSLRGNTIYF. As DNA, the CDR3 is TGTGCCAGTAGTTTAAGGGGAAACACCATATATTTT.

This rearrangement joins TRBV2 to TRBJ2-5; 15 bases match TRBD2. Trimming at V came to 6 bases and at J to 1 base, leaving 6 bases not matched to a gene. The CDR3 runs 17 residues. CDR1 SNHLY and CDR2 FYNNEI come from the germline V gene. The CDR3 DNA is TGTGCCAGCAGCACCGGGACTAGCGGGGGGTTCCAAGAGACCCAGTACTTC. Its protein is CASSTGTSGGFQETQYF. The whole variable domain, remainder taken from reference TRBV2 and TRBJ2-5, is EPEVTQTPSHQVTQMGQEVILRCVPISNHLYFYWYRQILGQKVEFLVSFYNNEISEKSEIFDDQFSVERPDGSNFTLKIRSTKLEDSAMYFCASSTGTSGGFQETQYFGPGTRLLVL.

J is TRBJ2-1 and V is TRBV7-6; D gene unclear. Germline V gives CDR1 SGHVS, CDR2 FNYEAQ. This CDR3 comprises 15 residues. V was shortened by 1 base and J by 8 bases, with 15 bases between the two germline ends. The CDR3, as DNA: TGTGCCAGCAGCTTAGACGCTCTAGGGTATGATGAGCAGTTCTTC. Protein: CASSLDALGYDEQFF.

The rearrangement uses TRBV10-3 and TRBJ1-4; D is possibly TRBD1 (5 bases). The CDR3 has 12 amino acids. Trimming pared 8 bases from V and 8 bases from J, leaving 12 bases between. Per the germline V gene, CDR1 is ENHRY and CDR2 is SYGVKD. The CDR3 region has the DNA TGTGCCATCGGTAGGGGCGGAGAAAAACTGTTTTTT. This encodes CAIGRGGEKLFF.

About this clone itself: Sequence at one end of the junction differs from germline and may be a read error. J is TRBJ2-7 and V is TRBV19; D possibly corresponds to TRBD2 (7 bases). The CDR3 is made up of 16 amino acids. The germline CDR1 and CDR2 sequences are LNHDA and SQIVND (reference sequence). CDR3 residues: CASSTGGYAHSSEQYF. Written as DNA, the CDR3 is TGTGCCAGTAGTACGGGGGGCTATGCCCATTCCTCCGAGCAGTACTTC.

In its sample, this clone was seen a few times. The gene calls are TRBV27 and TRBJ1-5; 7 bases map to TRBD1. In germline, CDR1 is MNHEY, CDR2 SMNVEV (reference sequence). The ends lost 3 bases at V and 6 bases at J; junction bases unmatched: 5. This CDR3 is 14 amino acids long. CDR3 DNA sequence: TGTGCCAGCAGTTTGACAGGGATGGGTCAGCCCCAGCATTTT. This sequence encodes CASSLTGMGQPQHF.

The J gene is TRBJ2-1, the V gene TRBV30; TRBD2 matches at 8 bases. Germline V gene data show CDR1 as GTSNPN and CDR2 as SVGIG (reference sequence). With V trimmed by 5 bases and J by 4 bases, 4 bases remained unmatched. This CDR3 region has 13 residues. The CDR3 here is CAWAGGEYNEQFF. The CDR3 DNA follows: TGTGCCTGGGCGGGAGGCGAATACAATGAGCAGTTCTTC.

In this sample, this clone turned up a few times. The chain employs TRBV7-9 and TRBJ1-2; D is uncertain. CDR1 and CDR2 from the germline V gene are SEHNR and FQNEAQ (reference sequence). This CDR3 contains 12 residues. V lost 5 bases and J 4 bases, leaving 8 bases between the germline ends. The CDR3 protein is CASSPSVYGYTF. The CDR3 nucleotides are TGTGCCAGCAGCCCTAGCGTCTATGGCTACACCTTC.

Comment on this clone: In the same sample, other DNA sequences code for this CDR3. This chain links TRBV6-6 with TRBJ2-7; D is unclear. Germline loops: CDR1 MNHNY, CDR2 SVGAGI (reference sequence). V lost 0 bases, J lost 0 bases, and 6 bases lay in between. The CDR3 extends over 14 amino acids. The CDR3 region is CASSYSGRSYEQYF. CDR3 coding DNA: TGTGCCAGCAGTTACTCAGGCCGCTCCTACGAGCAGTACTTC.

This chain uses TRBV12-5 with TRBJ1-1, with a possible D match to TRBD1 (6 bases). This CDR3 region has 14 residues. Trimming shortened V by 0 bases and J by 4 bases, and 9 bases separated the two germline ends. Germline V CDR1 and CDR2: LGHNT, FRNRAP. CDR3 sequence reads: CASGLVLRGTEAFF. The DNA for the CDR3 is TGTGCTAGTGGTTTGGTACTCAGGGGCACTGAAGCTTTCTTT.

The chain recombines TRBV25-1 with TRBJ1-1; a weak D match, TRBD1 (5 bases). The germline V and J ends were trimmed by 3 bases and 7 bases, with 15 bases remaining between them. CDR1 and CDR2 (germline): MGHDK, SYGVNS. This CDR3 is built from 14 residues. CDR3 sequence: CASSEMGWGNEAFF. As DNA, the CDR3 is TGTGCCAGCAGTGAGATGGGGTGGGGGAATGAAGCTTTCTTT.

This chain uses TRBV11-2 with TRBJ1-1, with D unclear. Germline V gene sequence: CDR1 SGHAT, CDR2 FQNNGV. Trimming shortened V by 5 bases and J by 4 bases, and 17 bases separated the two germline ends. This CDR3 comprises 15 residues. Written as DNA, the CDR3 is TGTGCCAGCAGCCCTAGACCCCTATTCGTCACTGAAGCTTTCTTT. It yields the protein CASSPRPLFVTEAFF.

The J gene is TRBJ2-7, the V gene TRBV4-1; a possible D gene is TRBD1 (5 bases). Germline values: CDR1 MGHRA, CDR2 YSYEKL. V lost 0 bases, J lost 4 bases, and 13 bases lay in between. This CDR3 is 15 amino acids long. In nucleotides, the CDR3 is TGCGCCAGCAGCCAAGAGTACCCCCCAGGGTACGAGCAGTACTTC. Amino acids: CASSQEYPPGYEQYF.

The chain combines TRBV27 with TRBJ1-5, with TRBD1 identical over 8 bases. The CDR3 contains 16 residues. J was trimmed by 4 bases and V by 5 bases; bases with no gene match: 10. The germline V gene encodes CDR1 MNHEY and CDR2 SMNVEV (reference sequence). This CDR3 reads CASSMMAGGRNQPQHF. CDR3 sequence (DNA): TGTGCCAGCAGTATGATGGCAGGGGGCCGAAATCAGCCCCAGCATTTT.